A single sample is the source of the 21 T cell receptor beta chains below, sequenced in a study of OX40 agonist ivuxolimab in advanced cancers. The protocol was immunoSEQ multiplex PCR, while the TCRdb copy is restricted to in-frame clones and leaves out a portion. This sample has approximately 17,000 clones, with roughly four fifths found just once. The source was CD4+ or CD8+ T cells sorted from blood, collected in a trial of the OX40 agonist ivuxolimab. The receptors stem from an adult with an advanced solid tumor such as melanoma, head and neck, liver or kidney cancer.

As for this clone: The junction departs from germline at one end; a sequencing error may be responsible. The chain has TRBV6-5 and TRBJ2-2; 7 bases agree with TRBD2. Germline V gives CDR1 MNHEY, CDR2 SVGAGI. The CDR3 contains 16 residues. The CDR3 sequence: CASSLSRETKTGELFF. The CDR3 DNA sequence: TGTGCCAGCAGTTTATCGCGGGAGACGAAAACCGGGGAGCTGTTTTTT.

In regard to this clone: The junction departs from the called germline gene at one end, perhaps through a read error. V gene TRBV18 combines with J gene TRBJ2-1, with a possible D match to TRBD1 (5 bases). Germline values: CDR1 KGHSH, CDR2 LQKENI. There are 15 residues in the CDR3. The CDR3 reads CASSPQSGFGDEQLF. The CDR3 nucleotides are TGTGCCAGCTCACCACAGTCAGGGTTTGGGGATGAGCAGCTCTTC.

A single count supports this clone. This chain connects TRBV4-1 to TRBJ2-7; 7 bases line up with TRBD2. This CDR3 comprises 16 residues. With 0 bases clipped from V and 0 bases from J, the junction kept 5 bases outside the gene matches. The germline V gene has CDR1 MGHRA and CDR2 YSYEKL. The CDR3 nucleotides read TGCGCCAGCAGCCAAGACAGGTGGGGGGGCTCCTACGAGCAGTACTTC. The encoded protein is CASSQDRWGGSYEQYF.

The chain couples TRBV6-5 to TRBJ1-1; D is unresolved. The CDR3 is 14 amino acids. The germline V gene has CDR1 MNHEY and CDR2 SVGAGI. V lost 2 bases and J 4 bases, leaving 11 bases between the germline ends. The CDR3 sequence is CASSYDWGSTEAFF. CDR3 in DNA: TGTGCCAGCAGTTACGACTGGGGTTCCACTGAAGCTTTCTTT.

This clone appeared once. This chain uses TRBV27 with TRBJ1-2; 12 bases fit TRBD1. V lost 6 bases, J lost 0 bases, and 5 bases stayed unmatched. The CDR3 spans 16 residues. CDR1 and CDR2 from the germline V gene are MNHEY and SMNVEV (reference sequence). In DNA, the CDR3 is TGTGCCAGCAGCTCCGGGACAGGGGGCACTAACTATGGCTACACCTTC. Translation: CASSSGTGGTNYGYTF.

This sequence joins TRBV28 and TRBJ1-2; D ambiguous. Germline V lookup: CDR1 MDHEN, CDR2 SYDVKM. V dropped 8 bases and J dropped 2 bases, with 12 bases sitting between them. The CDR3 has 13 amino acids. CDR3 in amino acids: CASGRVSNYGYTF. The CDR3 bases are TGTGCCAGCGGGCGGGTTTCCAACTATGGCTACACCTTC.

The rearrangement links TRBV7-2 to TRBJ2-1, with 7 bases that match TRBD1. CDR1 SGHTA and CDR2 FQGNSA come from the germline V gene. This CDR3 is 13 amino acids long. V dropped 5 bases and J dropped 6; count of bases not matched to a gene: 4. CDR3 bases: TGTGCCAGCAGCCGCGACAGGGCCAATGAGCAGTTCTTC. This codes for CASSRDRANEQFF.

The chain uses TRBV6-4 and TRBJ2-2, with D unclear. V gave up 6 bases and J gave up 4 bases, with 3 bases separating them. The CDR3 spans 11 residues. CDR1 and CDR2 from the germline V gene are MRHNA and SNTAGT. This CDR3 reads CASRGTGELFF. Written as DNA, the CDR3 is TGTGCCAGCAGGGGCACCGGGGAGCTGTTTTTT.

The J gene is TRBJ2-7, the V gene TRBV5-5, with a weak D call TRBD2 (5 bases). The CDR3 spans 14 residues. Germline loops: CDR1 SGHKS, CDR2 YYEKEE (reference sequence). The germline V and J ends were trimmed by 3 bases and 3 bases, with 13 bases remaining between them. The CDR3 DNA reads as TGTGCCAGCAGCTCGACCCGGGGATACTACGAGCAGTACTTC. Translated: CASSSTRGYYEQYF.

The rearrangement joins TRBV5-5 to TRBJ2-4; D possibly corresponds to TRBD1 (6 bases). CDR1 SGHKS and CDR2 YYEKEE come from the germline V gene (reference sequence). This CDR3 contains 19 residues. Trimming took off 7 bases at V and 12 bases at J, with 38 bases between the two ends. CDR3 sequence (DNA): TGTGCCAGCTCCTTTAAGATGATTCGGGACAAGGCCGACATAGGGGCTCAGTACTTC. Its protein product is CASSFKMIRDKADIGAQYF.

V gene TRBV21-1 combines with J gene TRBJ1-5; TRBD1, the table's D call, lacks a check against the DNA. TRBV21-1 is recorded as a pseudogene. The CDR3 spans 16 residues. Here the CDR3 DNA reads TGTGCCAGCAGCTCGCCCCACAGGGGCGAGGGTCAGCCCCAGCATTTT. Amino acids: CASSSPHRGEGQPQHF.

CDR3 loop: CSVRTGPNNEQFF. Written as DNA, the CDR3 is TGCAGCGTAAGGACAGGTCCGAACAATGAGCAGTTCTTC. This sequence joins TRBV29-1 and TRBJ2-1; 7 nucleotides agree with TRBD1. The V gene's germline CDR1 is SQVTM and CDR2 ANQGSEA. V trimming: 6 bases; J trimming: 5 bases; junction bases outside the gene matches: 7. The CDR3 is made up of 13 amino acids.

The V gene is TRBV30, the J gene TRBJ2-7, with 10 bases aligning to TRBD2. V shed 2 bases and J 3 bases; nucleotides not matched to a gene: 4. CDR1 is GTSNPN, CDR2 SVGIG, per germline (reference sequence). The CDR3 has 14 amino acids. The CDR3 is CAWSKGLAVYEQYF. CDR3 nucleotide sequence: TGTGCCTGGAGTAAAGGACTAGCGGTCTACGAGCAGTACTTC.

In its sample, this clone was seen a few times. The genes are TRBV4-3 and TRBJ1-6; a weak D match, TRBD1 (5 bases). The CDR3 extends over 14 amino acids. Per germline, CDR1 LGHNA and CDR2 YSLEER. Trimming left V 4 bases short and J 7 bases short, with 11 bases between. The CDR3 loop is CASSLGLQNSPLHF. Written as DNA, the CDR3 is TGCGCCAGCAGCCTGGGACTTCAGAATTCACCCCTCCACTTT.

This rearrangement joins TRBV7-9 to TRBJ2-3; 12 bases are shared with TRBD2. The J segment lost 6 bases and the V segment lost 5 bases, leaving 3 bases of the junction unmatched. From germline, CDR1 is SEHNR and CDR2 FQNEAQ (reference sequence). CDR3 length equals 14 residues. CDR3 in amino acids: CASSPGTSGDTQYF. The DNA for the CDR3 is TGTGCCAGCAGCCCCGGGACTAGCGGGGATACGCAGTATTTT. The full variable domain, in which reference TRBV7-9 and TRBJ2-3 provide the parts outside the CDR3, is DTGVSQNPRHKITKRGQNVTFRCDPISEHNRLYWYRQTLGQGPEFLTYFQNEAQLEKSRLLSDRFSAERPKGSFSTLEIQRTEQGDSAMYLCASSPGTSGDTQYFGPGTRLTVL.

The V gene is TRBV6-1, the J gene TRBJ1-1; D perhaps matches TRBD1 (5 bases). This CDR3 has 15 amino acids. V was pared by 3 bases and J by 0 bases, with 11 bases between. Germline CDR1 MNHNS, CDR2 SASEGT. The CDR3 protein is CASSDPGLMNTEAFF. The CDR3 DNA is TGTGCCAGCAGTGACCCAGGGCTAATGAACACTGAAGCTTTCTTT.

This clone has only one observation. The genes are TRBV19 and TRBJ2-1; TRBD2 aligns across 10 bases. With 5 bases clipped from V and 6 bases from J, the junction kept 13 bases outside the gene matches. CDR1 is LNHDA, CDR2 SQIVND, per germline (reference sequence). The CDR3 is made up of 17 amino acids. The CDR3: CASSGGGLAGVGNEQFF. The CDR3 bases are TGTGCCAGTAGTGGGGGTGGGCTAGCGGGAGTAGGCAATGAGCAGTTCTTC.

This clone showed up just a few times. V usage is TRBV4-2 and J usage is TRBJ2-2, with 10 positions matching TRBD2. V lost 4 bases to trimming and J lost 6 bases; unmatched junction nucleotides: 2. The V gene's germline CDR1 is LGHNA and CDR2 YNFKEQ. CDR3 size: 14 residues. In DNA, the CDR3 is TGTGCCAGCAGCCTAGCGGGAGGACCCGGGGAGCTGTTTTTT. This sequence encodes CASSLAGGPGELFF.

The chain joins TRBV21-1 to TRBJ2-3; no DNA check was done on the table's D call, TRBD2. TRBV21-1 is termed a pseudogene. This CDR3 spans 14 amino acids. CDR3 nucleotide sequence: TGTGCCAGCAGCAGGACTAGCTCCTGTGATACGCAGTATTTT. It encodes CASSRTSSCDTQYF.

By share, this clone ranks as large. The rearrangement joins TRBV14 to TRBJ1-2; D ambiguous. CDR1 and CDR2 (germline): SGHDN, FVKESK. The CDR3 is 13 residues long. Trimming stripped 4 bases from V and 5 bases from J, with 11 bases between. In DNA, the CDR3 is TGTGCCAGCAGCCCTCAAGACCGGTATGGCTACACCTTC. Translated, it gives CASSPQDRYGYTF.

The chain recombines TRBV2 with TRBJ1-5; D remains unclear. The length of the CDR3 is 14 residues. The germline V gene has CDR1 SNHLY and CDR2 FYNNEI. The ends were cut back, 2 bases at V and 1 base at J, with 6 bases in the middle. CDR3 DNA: TGTGCCAGCAGTGAAATCACGAGCAATCAGCCCCAGCATTTT. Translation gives CASSEITSNQPQHF.